The 23 T cell receptor beta chains reported below all come from one sample, sequenced in a study of blood T cell repertoires in COVID-19. Assay used: immunoSEQ multiplex PCR; TCRdb lists only in-frame clones, some missing. Of about 410,000 clones in the sample, just over 85% are singletons; the top ten hold more than 1.4%. The specimen was peripheral blood. The origin of the receptors is a woman younger than 45 with active or convalescent COVID-19.

This clone was recorded only once. J is TRBJ2-3 and V is TRBV9, with 8 bases lining up with TRBD2. The CDR3 runs 16 residues. J lost 1 base, V lost 0 bases, and 4 bases had no gene match. Germline V gives CDR1 SGDLS, CDR2 YYNGEE. The chain's CDR3 is CASSVGLSGGTDTQYF. CDR3 nucleotide sequence: TGTGCCAGCAGCGTAGGTCTTAGCGGGGGCACAGATACGCAGTATTTT.

There are a few counts of this clone. This chain connects TRBV5-1 to TRBJ1-2; D unclear. The V gene lost 0 bases and the J gene lost 2 bases, with 5 bases spanning the gap. Germline values: CDR1 SGHRS, CDR2 YFSETQ. The CDR3 loop spans 13 amino acids. In DNA, the CDR3 is TGCGCCAGCAGCTTGGCCGAGAACTATGGCTACACCTTC. Translated, it gives CASSLAENYGYTF.

The rearrangement joins TRBV5-4 to TRBJ2-7; the D gene is possibly TRBD2 (6 bases). The CDR3 is 15 residues long. In germline, CDR1 is SGHNT, CDR2 YYREEE (reference sequence). The V gene lost 0 bases and the J gene lost 0 bases, with 10 bases spanning the gap. The CDR3, as DNA: TGTGCCAGCAGCTTGGAAGCTAGCGCCTCCTACGAGCAGTACTTC. Amino acids: CASSLEASASYEQYF.

This sequence joins TRBV4-1 and TRBJ1-1; 8 bases are shared with TRBD1. Germline V gene data show CDR1 as MGHRA and CDR2 as YSYEKL. This CDR3 is 14 amino acids long. With 3 bases clipped from V and 2 bases from J, the junction kept 2 bases outside the gene matches. CDR3 DNA sequence: TGCGCCAGCAGCCAGACAGGGGCCAACACTGAAGCTTTCTTT. It encodes CASSQTGANTEAFF.

This chain uses TRBV6-1 with TRBJ1-2, with 8 bases fitting TRBD1. The CDR3 spans 13 residues. CDR1 and CDR2 from the germline V gene are MNHNS and SASEGT. With 3 bases clipped from V and 11 bases from J, the junction kept 8 bases outside the gene matches. CDR3 sequence: CASSDVRGRGYTF. For the CDR3, the DNA is TGTGCCAGCAGTGACGTCAGGGGGCGAGGGTACACCTTC.

This chain joins TRBV9 and TRBJ2-3; D perhaps matches TRBD2 (6 bases). The V and J ends lost 3 bases and 5 bases respectively, with 13 bases between them. Germline V lookup: CDR1 SGDLS, CDR2 YYNGEE. This CDR3 is built from 14 residues. The CDR3 coding sequence is TGTGCCAGCAGCGCCCACAACGGGGGAGATACGCAGTATTTT. Translated, it gives CASSAHNGGDTQYF.

This clone has a handful of counts. CDR3: CASSLKGQGGLAEYNEQFF. DNA for the CDR3: TGTGCCAGCAGCTTAAAGGGACAGGGGGGACTAGCGGAATACAATGAGCAGTTCTTC. This chain uses TRBV7-6 with TRBJ2-1; D tentatively fits TRBD1 or TRBD2 (11 bases each). This CDR3 region has 19 residues. Germline values: CDR1 SGHVS, CDR2 FNYEAQ. V gave up 2 bases and J gave up 4 bases, with 24 bases separating them.

This chain joins TRBV20-1 and TRBJ1-2; D is unclear. Trimming cost V 4 bases and J 8 bases, with 8 bases left between them. The CDR3 sequence is 10 residues long. Germline V gene sequence: CDR1 DFQATT, CDR2 SNEGSKA (reference sequence). CDR3 nucleotides: TGCAGTGCTAAGAAGGAGGGCTACACCTTC. Protein: CSAKKEGYTF.

With regard to this clone: This sample includes further DNA sequences coding for the same CDR3. The V and J genes are TRBV18 and TRBJ1-6; the D gene is possibly TRBD1 (5 bases). V lost 3 bases to trimming and J lost 0 bases, with 12 bases between them. From germline, CDR1 is KGHSH and CDR2 LQKENI. The CDR3 sequence is 17 residues long. The chain's CDR3 is CASSPSTASSYNSPLHF. Written as DNA, the CDR3 is TGTGCCAGCTCACCTTCGACAGCTAGCTCCTATAATTCACCCCTCCACTTT. The complete variable domain, with remaining parts taken from reference TRBV18 and TRBJ1-6, reads NAGVMQNPRHLVRRRGQEARLRCSPMKGHSHVYWYRQLPEEGLKFMVYLQKENIIDESGMPKERFSAEFPKEGPSILRIQQVVRGDSAAYFCASSPSTASSYNSPLHFGNGTRLTVT.

The V and J genes are TRBV14 and TRBJ2-2; D is unresolved. This CDR3 has 14 residues. In germline, CDR1 is SGHDN, CDR2 FVKESK. V was pared by 4 bases and J by 3 bases, with 9 bases between. This CDR3 is CASSLLKYTGELFF. CDR3 in DNA: TGTGCCAGCAGCCTTCTAAAATACACCGGGGAGCTGTTTTTT. Combining the CDR3 with reference TRBV14 and TRBJ2-2 gives the whole variable domain EAGVTQFPSHSVIEKGQTVTLRCDPISGHDNLYWYRRVMGKEIKFLLHFVKESKQDESGMPNNRFLAERTGGTYSTLKVQPAELEDSGVYFCASSLLKYTGELFFGEGSRLTVL.

The rearrangement links TRBV7-6 to TRBJ2-7, with a possible D match to TRBD2 (6 bases). V lost 6 bases and J 6 bases, leaving 15 bases between the germline ends. The germline gives CDR1 SGHVS, CDR2 FNYEAQ. CDR3 length equals 13 residues. The CDR3 protein is CASSQDGGSEQYF. The DNA for the CDR3 is TGTGCCAGCAGTCAAGACGGGGGTTCCGAGCAGTACTTC.

The chain couples TRBV6-5 to TRBJ1-1; possible D gene TRBD1, 5 bases. Per the germline V gene, CDR1 is MNHEY and CDR2 is SVGAGI. The V end lost 6 bases, the J end lost 11 bases, and 16 bases lay between the germline ends. The CDR3 sequence is 12 residues long. As DNA, the CDR3 is TGTGCCAGCAGACGGGAGTCGGGGACCGCTTTCTTT. This sequence encodes CASRRESGTAFF.

The rearrangement joins TRBV15 to TRBJ2-1; 9 nucleotides match TRBD1. CDR3 length: 15 residues. The V gene end was trimmed by 4 bases and the J gene end by 1 base; junction bases not matched to a gene: 2. Germline V gives CDR1 LNHNV, CDR2 YYDKDF (reference sequence). The CDR3 coding sequence is TGTGCCACCAGCACACAGGGGGCGTCCTACAATGAGCAGTTCTTC. Translated: CATSTQGASYNEQFF.

The chain is built from TRBV7-2 and TRBJ1-4, with 8 nucleotides matching TRBD1. CDR1 and CDR2 from the germline V gene are SGHTA and FQGNSA. This CDR3 has 14 amino acids. The ends lost 3 bases at V and 5 bases at J; junction bases unmatched: 2. In nucleotides, the CDR3 is TGTGCCAGCAGCTTCAGGGGGCCCAATGAAAAACTGTTTTTT. Its translation is CASSFRGPNEKLFF.

The chain recombines TRBV6-5 with TRBJ1-1, with TRBD1 identical over 8 bases. V gave up 4 bases and J gave up 6 bases; unmatched junction bases: 7. The CDR3 is made up of 14 amino acids. Germline V gene sequence: CDR1 MNHEY, CDR2 SVGAGI. The CDR3 coding sequence is TGTGCCAGCAGTTCGTGGACAGGGACACCTGAAGCTTTCTTT. Translated, it gives CASSSWTGTPEAFF.

CDR3 sequence: CASRQGLMNTEAFF. The CDR3 DNA follows: TGTGCCAGCAGACAGGGACTAATGAACACTGAAGCTTTCTTT. The chain carries TRBV9 and TRBJ1-1; possible D gene TRBD1, 6 bases. V dropped 5 bases and J dropped 0 bases, with 11 bases sitting between them. Germline CDR1 and CDR2: SGDLS and YYNGEE. The CDR3 is 14 residues long.

The rearrangement links TRBV11-2 to TRBJ1-5; D possibly corresponds to TRBD1 (6 bases). Germline assignment: CDR1 SGHAT and CDR2 FQNNGV. The CDR3 runs 18 residues. V lost 5 bases and J lost 0, with 20 bases in between. The chain's CDR3 is CASSRHTGSGYSNQPQHF. The CDR3 coding sequence is TGTGCCAGCAGCCGCCATACAGGGTCGGGTTATAGCAATCAGCCCCAGCATTTT.

The V call is TRBV25-1, the J call TRBJ1-1; D perhaps matches TRBD1 (5 bases). The CDR3 is 14 residues long. CDR1 and CDR2 from the germline V gene are MGHDK and SYGVNS. The germline V and J ends were trimmed by 1 base and 3 bases, with 9 bases remaining between them. This chain's CDR3 is CASSEWAGDTEAFF. Written as DNA, the CDR3 is TGTGCCAGCAGTGAATGGGCGGGGGACACTGAAGCTTTCTTT.

This clone was recorded a few times. The V gene is TRBV6-2 or TRBV6-3, the J gene TRBJ2-7, with 12 bases that match TRBD2. This CDR3 region has 15 residues. Germline CDR1 and CDR2: MNHEY and SVGEGT. J gave up 5 bases and V 0 bases, and 2 bases lay outside the gene matches. The CDR3 sequence is CASSYSTSGGHEQYF. The DNA for the CDR3 is TGTGCCAGCAGTTACTCGACTAGCGGGGGCCACGAGCAGTACTTC.

The chain joins TRBV12-5 to TRBJ2-5, with 9 positions matching TRBD1. This CDR3 comprises 15 residues. V lost 6 bases and J lost 1; bases outside the gene matches: 6. The germline V gene encodes CDR1 LGHNT and CDR2 FRNRAP. The CDR3 loop is CASGPGTGSQETQYF. The CDR3 nucleotides are TGTGCTAGTGGACCGGGGACAGGGAGCCAAGAGACCCAGTACTTC.

The chain recombines TRBV15 with TRBJ2-6; D uncertain. This CDR3 is built from 16 residues. Per the germline V gene, CDR1 is LNHNV and CDR2 is YYDKDF (reference sequence). V shed 1 base and J shed 0 bases, with 7 bases lying between them. The CDR3 reads CATSRVTASGANVLTF. The CDR3 nucleotides are TGTGCCACCAGCAGAGTAACAGCCTCTGGGGCCAACGTCCTGACTTTC. Complete variable domain (other parts from reference TRBV15 and TRBJ2-6): DAMVIQNPRYQVTQFGKPVTLSCSQTLNHNVMYWYQQKSSQAPKLLFHYYDKDFNNEADTPDNFQSRRPNTSFCFLDIRSPGLGDTAMYLCATSRVTASGANVLTFGAGSRLTVL.

The chain carries TRBV9 and TRBJ2-5; the match to TRBD2 covers 11 bases. This CDR3 contains 18 residues. After removal of 0 bases from V and 5 bases from J, the junction contained 12 bases not matched to a gene. Germline CDR1 reads SGDLS; CDR2 reads YYNGEE. The CDR3 DNA reads TGTGCCAGCAGCGTAGCAACAGGGACTAGCGGTCTGGGGGAGACCCAGTACTTC. This sequence encodes CASSVATGTSGLGETQYF.

V usage is TRBV2 and J usage is TRBJ2-7; D possibly corresponds to TRBD1 (5 bases). The CDR3 is made up of 13 amino acids. In germline, CDR1 is SNHLY, CDR2 FYNNEI. The CDR3 is CASVGGQGGEQYF. The CDR3 DNA follows: TGTGCGAGCGTAGGTGGACAAGGCGGCGAGCAGTACTTC.